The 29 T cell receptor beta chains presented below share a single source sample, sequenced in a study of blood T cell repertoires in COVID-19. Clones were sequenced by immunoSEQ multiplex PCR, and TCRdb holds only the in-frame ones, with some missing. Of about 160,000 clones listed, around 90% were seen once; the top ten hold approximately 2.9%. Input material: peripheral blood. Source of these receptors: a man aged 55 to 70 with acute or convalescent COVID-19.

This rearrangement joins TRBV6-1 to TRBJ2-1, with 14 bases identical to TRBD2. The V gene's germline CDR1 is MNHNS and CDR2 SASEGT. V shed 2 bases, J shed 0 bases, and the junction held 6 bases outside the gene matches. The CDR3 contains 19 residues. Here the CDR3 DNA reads TGTGCCAGCAGTGAATCGGGACTAGCGGGGGCCTTCTCCTACAATGAGCAGTTCTTC. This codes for CASSESGLAGAFSYNEQFF.

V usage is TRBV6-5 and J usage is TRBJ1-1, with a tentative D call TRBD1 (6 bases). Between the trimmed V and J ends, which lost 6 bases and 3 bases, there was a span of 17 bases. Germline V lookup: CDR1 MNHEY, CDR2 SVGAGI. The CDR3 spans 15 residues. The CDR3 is CASRDGQGRDTEAFF. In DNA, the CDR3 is TGTGCCAGCAGGGACGGGCAGGGGAGAGACACTGAAGCTTTCTTT.

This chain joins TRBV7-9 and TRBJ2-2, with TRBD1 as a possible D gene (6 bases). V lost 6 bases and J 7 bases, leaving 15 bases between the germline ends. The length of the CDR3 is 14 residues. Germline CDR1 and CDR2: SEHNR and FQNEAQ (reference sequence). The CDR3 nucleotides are TGTGCCAGCAGGAGGGGGTTCGAGGACGGGGAGCTGTTTTTT. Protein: CASRRGFEDGELFF.

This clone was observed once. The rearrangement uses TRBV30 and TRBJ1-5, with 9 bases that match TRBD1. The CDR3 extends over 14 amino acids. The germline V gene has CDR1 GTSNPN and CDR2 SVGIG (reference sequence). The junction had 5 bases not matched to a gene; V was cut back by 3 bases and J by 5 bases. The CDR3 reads CAWRAGQGHQPQHF. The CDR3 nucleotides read TGTGCCTGGAGGGCGGGACAGGGCCATCAGCCCCAGCATTTT.

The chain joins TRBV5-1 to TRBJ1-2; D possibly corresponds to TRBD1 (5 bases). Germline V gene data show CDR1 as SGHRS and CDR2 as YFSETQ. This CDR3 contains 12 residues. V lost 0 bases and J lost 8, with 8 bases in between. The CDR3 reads CASSLEGLGYTF. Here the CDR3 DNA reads TGCGCCAGCAGCTTGGAGGGGCTCGGCTACACCTTC.

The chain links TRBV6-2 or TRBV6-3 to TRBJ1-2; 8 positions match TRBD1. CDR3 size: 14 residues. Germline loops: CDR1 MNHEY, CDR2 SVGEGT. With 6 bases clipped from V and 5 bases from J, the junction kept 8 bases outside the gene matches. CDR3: CASSPGQGLYGYTF. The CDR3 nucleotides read TGTGCCAGCAGCCCCGGACAGGGATTATATGGCTACACCTTC.

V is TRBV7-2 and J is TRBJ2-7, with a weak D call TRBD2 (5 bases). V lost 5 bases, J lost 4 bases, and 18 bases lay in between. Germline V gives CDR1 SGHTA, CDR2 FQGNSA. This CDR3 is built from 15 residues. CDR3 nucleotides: TGTGCCAGCAGCCCAGACTGGGAGTTAGGGTACGAGCAGTACTTC. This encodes CASSPDWELGYEQYF. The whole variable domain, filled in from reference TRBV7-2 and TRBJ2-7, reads GAGVSQSPSNKVTEKGKDVELRCDPISGHTALYWYRQSLGQGLEFLIYFQGNSAPDKSGLPSDRFSAERTGGSVSTLTIQRTQQEDSAVYLCASSPDWELGYEQYFGPGTRLTVT.

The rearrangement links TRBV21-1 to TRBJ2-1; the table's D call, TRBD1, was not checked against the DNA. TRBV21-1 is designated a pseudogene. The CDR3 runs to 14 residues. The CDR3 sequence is CASSTQGPCNEQFF. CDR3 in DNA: TGTGCCAGCAGCACCCAGGGCCCGTGCAATGAGCAGTTCTTC.

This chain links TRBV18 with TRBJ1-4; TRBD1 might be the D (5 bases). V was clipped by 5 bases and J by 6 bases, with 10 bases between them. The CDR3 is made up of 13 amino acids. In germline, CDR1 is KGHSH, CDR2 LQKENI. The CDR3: CASSGGVDEKLFF. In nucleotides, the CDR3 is TGTGCCAGCTCAGGAGGGGTGGATGAAAAACTGTTTTTT.

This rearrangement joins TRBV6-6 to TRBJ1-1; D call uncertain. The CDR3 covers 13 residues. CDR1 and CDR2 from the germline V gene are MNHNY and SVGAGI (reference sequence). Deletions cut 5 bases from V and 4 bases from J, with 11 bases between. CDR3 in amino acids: CASSHQGGTEAFF. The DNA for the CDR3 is TGTGCCAGCAGTCATCAAGGCGGCACTGAAGCTTTCTTT.

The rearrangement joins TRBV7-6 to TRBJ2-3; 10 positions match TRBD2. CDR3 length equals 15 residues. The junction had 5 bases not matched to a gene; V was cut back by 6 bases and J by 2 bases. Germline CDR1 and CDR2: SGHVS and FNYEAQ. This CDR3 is CASSRSGGLTDTQYF. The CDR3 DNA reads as TGTGCCAGCAGTCGTAGCGGGGGGCTCACAGATACGCAGTATTTT. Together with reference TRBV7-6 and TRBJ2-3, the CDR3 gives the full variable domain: GAGVSQSPRYKVTKRGQDVALRCDPISGHVSLYWYRQALGQGPEFLTYFNYEAQQDKSGLPNDRFSAERPEGSISTLTIQRTEQRDSAMYRCASSRSGGLTDTQYFGPGTRLTVL.

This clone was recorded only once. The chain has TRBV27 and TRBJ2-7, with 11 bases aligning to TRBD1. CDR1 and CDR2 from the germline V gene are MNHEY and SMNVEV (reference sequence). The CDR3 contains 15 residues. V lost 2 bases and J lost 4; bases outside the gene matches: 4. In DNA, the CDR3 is TGTGCCAGCAGTTTAAGGGGGACAGGGGGATACGAGCAGTACTTC. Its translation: CASSLRGTGGYEQYF.

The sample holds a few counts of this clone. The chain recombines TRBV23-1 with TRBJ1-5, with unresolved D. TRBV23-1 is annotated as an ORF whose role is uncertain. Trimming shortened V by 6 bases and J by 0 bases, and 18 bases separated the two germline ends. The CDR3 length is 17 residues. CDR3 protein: CASSRPKDSDSNQPQHF. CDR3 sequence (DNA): TGCGCCAGCAGCCGTCCGAAGGACTCCGATAGCAATCAGCCCCAGCATTTT.

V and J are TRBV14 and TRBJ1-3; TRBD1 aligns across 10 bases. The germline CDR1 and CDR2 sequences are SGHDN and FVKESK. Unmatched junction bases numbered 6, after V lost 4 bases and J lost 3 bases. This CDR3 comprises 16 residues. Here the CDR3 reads CASSLTGTGVGNTIYF. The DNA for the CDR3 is TGTGCCAGCAGCCTTACCGGGACAGGGGTTGGAAACACCATATATTTT.

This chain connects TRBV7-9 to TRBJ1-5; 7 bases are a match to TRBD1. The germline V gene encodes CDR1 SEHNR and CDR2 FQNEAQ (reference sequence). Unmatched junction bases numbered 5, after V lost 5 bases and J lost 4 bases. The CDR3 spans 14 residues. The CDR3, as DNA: TGTGCCAGCAGCGCGGGACAGAGAAATCAGCCCCAGCATTTT. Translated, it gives CASSAGQRNQPQHF.

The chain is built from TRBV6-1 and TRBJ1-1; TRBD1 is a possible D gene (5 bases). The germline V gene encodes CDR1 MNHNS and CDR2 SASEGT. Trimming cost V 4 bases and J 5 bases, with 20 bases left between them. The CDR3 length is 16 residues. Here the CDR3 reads CASSVGRVTFSTEAFF. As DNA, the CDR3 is TGTGCCAGCAGTGTTGGCAGGGTGACTTTTTCGACTGAAGCTTTCTTT.

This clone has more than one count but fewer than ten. The DNA of the CDR3 is TGTGCCAGCAGCTTTTTGGGACTAGGTAATGAGCAGTTCTTC. The encoded protein is CASSFLGLGNEQFF. V usage is TRBV7-2 and J usage is TRBJ2-1; 8 positions match TRBD2. CDR3 size: 14 residues. Trimming at V came to 3 bases and at J to 7 bases, leaving 5 bases not matched to a gene. CDR1 and CDR2 from the germline V gene are SGHTA and FQGNSA. Together with reference TRBV7-2 and TRBJ2-1, the CDR3 gives the full variable domain: GAGVSQSPSNKVTEKGKDVELRCDPISGHTALYWYRQSLGQGLEFLIYFQGNSAPDKSGLPSDRFSAERTGGSVSTLTIQRTQQEDSAVYLCASSFLGLGNEQFFGPGTRLTVL.

For the CDR3, the DNA is TGTGCCAGCAGTCCGAAAGGGGACACTGAAGCTTTCTTT. Protein product: CASSPKGDTEAFF. The V gene is TRBV27, the J gene TRBJ1-1; perhaps TRBD1 as D (5 bases). Trimming stripped 5 bases from V and 3 bases from J, with 10 bases between. The CDR3 loop spans 13 amino acids. Germline V gene sequence: CDR1 MNHEY, CDR2 SMNVEV (reference sequence).

Here the CDR3 DNA reads TGTGCCAGCAGTGTACAGGGGGTAAGGGACGAGCAGTACTTC. Protein product: CASSVQGVRDEQYF. The chain is built from TRBV2 and TRBJ2-7; 8 bases are shared with TRBD1. The J segment lost 5 bases and the V segment lost 4 bases, leaving 7 bases of the junction unmatched. The CDR3 consists of 14 residues. From germline, CDR1 is SNHLY and CDR2 FYNNEI.

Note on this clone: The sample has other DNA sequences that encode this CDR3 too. The CDR3: CASSLGGGNSPLHF. The CDR3 DNA reads as TGCGCCAGCAGCCTCGGAGGAGGTAATTCACCCCTCCACTTT. The chain recombines TRBV5-1 with TRBJ1-6, with D hard to call. CDR3 length: 14 amino acids. CDR1 and CDR2 from the germline V gene are SGHRS and YFSETQ. V was pared by 4 bases and J by 6 bases, with 11 bases between. The variable domain in full, completed from reference TRBV5-1 and TRBJ1-6, reads KAGVTQTPRYLIKTRGQQVTLSCSPISGHRSVSWYQQTPGQGLQFLFEYFSETQRNKGNFPGRFSGRQFSNSRSEMNVSTLELGDSALYLCASSLGGGNSPLHFGNGTRLTVT.

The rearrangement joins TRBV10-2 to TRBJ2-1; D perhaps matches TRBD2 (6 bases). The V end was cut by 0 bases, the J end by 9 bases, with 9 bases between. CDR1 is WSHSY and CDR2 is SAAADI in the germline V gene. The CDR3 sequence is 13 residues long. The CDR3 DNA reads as TGCGCCAGCAGTGAGTCGTTGGGGGGTGAGCAGTTCTTC. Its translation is CASSESLGGEQFF.

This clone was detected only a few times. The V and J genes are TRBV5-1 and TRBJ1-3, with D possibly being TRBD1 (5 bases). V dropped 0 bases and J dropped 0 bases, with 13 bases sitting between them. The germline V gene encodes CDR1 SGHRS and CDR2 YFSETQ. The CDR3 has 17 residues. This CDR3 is CASSLDPGLSSGNTIYF. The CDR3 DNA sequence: TGCGCCAGCAGCTTGGATCCGGGACTGAGCTCTGGAAACACCATATATTTT.

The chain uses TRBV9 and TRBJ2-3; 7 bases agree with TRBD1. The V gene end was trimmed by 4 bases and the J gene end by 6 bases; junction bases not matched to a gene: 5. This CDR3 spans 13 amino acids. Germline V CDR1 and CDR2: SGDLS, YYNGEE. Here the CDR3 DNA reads TGTGCCAGCAGCCTGACAGGGTTGGATACGCAGTATTTT. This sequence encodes CASSLTGLDTQYF.

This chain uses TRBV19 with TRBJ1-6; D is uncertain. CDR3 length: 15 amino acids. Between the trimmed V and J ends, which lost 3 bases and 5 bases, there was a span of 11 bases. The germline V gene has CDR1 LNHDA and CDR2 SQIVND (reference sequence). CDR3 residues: CASSIAGIDNSPLHF. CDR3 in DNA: TGTGCCAGTAGTATTGCGGGCATTGATAATTCACCCCTCCACTTT.

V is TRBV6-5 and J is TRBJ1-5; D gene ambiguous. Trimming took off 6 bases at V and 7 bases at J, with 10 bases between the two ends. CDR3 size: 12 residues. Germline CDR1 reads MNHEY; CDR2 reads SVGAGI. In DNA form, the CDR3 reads TGTGCCAGCAGCCAAGCGGGACAGCCCCAGCATTTT. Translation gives CASSQAGQPQHF.

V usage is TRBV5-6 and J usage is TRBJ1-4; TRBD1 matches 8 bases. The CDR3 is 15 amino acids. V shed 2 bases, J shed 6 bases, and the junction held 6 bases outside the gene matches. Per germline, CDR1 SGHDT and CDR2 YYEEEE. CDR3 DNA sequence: TGTGCCAGCAGCTTCAATGAGGACAGGGATGAAAAACTGTTTTTT. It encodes CASSFNEDRDEKLFF.

For the CDR3, the DNA is TGTGCCACCAGCAGACAAGGGGGCTGGACTGAAGCTTTCTTT. Residues: CATSRQGGWTEAFF. The chain is built from TRBV15 and TRBJ1-1, with 7 positions matching TRBD1. The J segment lost 5 bases and the V segment lost 2 bases, leaving 5 bases of the junction unmatched. The length of the CDR3 is 14 residues. Germline V CDR1 and CDR2: LNHNV, YYDKDF (reference sequence).

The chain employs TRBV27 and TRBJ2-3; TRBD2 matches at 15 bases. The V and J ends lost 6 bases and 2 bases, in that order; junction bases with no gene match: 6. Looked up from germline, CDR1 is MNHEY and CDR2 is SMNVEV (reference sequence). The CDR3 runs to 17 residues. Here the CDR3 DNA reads TGTGCCAGCAGGGGACTAGCGGGGGGCCTTTCCACAGATACGCAGTATTTT. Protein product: CASRGLAGGLSTDTQYF.

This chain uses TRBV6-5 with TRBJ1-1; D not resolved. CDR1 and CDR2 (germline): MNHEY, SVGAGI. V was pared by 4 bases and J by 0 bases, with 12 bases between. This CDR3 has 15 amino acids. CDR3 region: CASSSRFGVNTEAFF. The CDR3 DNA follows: TGTGCCAGCAGTTCCCGTTTCGGGGTGAACACTGAAGCTTTCTTT.